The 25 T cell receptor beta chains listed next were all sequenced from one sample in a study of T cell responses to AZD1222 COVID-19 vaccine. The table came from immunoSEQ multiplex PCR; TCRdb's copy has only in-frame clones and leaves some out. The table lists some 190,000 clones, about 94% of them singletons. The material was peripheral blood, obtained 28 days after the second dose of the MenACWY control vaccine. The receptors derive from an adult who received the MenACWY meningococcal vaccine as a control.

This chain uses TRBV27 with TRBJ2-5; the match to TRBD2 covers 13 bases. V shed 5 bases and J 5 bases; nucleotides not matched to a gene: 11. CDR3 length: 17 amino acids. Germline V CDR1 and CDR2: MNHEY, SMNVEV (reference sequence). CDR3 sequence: CASSPGTSGIPRETQYF. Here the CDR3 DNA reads TGTGCCAGCAGTCCGGGGACTAGCGGGATCCCCCGGGAGACCCAGTACTTC.

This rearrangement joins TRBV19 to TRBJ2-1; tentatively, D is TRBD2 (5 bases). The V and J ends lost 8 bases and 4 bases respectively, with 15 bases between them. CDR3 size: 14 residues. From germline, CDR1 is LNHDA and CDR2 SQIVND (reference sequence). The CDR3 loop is CASSEGASYNEQFF. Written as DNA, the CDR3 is TGTGCCAGTTCCGAGGGCGCGAGTTACAATGAGCAGTTCTTC.

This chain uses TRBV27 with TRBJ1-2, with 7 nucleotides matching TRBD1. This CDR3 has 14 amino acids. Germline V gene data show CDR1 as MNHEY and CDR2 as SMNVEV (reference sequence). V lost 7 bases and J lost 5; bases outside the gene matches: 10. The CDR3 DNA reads TGTGCCAGCACCCCGGGAGGGGGCAAGTATGGCTACACCTTC. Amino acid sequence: CASTPGGGKYGYTF.

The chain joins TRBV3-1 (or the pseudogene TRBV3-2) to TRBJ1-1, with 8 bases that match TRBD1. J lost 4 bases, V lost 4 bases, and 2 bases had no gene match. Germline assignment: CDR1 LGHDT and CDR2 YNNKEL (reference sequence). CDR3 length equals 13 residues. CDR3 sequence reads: CASSPTGATEAFF. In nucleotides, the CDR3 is TGTGCCAGCAGCCCGACAGGGGCCACTGAAGCTTTCTTT.

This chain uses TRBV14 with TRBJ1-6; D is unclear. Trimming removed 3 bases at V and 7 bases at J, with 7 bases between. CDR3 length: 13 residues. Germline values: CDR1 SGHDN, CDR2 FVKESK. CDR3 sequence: CASSQAGNSPLHF. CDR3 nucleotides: TGTGCCAGCAGCCAGGCGGGGAATTCACCCCTCCACTTT.

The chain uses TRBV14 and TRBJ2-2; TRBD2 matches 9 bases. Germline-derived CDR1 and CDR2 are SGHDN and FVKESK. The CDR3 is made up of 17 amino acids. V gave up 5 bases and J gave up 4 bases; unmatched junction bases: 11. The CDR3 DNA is TGTGCCAGCAGCGCCGAAAGTCTAGCGGGATTCACCGGGGAGCTGTTTTTT. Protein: CASSAESLAGFTGELFF.

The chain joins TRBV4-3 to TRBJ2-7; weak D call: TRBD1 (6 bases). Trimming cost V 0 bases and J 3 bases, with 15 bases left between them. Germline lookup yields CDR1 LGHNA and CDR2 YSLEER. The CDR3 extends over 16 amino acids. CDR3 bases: TGCGCCAGCAGCCAAGATTGGGGCAGGGGCCACTACGAGCAGTACTTC. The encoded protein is CASSQDWGRGHYEQYF.

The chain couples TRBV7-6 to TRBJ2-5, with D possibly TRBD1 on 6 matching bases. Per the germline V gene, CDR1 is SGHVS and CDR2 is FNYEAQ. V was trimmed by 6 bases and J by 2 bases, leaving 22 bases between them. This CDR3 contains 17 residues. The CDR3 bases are TGTGCCAGCAGTTATAATACGCCGGCAGGGGAACAAGAGACCCAGTACTTC. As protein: CASSYNTPAGEQETQYF.

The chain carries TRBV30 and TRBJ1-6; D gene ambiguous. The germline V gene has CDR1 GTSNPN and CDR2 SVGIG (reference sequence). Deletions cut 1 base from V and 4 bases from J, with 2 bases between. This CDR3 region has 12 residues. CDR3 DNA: TGTGCCTGGAGTGGGTATAATTCACCCCTCCACTTT. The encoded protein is CAWSGYNSPLHF.

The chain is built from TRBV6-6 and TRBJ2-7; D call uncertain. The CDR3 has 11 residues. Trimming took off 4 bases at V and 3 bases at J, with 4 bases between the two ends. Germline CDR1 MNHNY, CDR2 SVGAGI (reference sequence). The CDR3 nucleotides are TGTGCCAGCAGTTTCGTCTACGAGCAGTACTTC. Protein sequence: CASSFVYEQYF.

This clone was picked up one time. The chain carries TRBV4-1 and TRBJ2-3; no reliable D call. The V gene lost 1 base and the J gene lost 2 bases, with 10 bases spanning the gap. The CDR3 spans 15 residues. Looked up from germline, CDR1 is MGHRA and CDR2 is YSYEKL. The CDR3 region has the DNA TGCGCCAGCAGCCAAGCTCAGTCATTCACAGATACGCAGTATTTT. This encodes CASSQAQSFTDTQYF.

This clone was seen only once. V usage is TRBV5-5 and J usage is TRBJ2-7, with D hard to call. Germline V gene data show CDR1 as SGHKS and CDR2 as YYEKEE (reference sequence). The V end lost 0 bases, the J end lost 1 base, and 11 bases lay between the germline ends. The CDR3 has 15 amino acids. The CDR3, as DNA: TGTGCCAGCAGCTTGGACAGCTCCCTATCCTACGAGCAGTACTTC. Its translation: CASSLDSSLSYEQYF.

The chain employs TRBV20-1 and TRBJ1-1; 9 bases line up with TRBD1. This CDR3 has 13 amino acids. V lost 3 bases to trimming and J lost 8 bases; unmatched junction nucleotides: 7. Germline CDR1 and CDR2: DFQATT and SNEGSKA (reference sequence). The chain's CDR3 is CSASITGGLEAFF. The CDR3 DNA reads TGCAGTGCTAGTATAACAGGGGGCCTCGAAGCTTTCTTT.

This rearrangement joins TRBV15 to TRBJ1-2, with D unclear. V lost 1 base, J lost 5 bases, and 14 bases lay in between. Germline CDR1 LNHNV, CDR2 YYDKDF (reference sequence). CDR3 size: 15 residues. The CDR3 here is CATSRVVEGTYGYTF. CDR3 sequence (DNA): TGTGCCACCAGCAGAGTGGTAGAGGGAACGTATGGCTACACCTTC. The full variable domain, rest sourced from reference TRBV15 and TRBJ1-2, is DAMVIQNPRYQVTQFGKPVTLSCSQTLNHNVMYWYQQKSSQAPKLLFHYYDKDFNNEADTPDNFQSRRPNTSFCFLDIRSPGLGDTAMYLCATSRVVEGTYGYTFGSGTRLTVV.

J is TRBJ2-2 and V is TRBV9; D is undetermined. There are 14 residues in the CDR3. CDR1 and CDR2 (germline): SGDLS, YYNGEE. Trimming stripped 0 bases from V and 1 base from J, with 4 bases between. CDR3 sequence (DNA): TGTGCCAGCAGCGTAGTTGGGAACACCGGGGAGCTGTTTTTT. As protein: CASSVVGNTGELFF.

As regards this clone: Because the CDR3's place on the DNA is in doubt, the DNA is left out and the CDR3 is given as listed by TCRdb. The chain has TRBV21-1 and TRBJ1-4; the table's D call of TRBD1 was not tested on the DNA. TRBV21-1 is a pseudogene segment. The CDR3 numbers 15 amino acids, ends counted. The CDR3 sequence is CASSKFAQGNEKLFF.

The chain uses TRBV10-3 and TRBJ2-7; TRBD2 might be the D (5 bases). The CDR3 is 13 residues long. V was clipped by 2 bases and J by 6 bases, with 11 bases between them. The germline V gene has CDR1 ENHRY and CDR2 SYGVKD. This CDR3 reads CAISEVGVVEQYF. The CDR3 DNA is TGTGCCATCAGTGAGGTGGGAGTGGTCGAGCAGTACTTC.

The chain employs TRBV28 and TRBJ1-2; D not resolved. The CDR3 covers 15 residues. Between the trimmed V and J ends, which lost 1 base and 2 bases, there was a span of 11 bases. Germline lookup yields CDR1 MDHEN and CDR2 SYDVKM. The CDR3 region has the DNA TGTGCCAGCAGTTTATCCGGGCAGCCCAACTATGGCTACACCTTC. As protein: CASSLSGQPNYGYTF.

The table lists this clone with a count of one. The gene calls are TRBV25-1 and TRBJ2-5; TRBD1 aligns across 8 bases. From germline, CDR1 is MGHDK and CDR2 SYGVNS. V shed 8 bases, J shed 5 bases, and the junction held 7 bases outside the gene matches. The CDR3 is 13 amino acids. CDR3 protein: CASSETGVETQYF. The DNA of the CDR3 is TGTGCCAGCTCAGAGACAGGGGTCGAGACCCAGTACTTC.

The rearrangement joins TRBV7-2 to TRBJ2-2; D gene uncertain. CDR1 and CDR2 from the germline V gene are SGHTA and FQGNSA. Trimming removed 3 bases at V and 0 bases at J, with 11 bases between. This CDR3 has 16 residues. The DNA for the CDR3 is TGTGCCAGCAGCTTGTCGAGATCTACGAACACCGGGGAGCTGTTTTTT. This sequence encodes CASSLSRSTNTGELFF. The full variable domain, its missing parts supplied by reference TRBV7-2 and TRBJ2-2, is GAGVSQSPSNKVTEKGKDVELRCDPISGHTALYWYRQSLGQGLEFLIYFQGNSAPDKSGLPSDRFSAERTGGSVSTLTIQRTQQEDSAVYLCASSLSRSTNTGELFFGEGSRLTVL.

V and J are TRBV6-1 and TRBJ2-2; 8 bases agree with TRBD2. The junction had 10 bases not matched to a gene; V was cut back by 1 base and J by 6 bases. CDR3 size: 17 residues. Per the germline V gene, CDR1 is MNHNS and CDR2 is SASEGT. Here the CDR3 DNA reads TGTGCCAGCAGTGAAGAATGGGCGGGGGGTATCGCCGGGGAGCTGTTTTTT. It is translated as CASSEEWAGGIAGELFF.

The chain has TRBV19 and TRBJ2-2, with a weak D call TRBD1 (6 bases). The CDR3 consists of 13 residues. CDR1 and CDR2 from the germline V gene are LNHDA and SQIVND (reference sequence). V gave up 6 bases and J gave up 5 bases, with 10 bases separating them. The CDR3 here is CASSHRDTGELFF. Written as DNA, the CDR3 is TGTGCCAGTAGCCACAGGGATACCGGGGAGCTGTTTTTT.

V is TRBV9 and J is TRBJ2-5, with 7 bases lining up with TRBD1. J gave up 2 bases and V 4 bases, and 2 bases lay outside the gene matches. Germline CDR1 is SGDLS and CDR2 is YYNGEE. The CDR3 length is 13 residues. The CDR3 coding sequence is TGTGCCAGCAGCAAGGGACAGCAAGAGACCCAGTACTTC. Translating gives CASSKGQQETQYF. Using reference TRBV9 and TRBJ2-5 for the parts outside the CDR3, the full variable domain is DSGVTQTPKHLITATGQRVTLRCSPRSGDLSVYWYQQSLDQGLQFLIQYYNGEERAKGNILERFSAQQFPDLHSELNLSSLELGDSALYFCASSKGQQETQYFGPGTRLLVL.

CDR3: CASSLSGQSPDTQYF. The CDR3 bases are TGTGCCAGCAGCCTCTCGGGACAGTCTCCAGATACGCAGTATTTT. The V and J genes are TRBV7-2 and TRBJ2-3, with TRBD1 identical over 7 bases. V shed 5 bases, J shed 4 bases, and the junction held 9 bases outside the gene matches. The CDR3 extends over 15 amino acids. In germline, CDR1 is SGHTA, CDR2 FQGNSA.

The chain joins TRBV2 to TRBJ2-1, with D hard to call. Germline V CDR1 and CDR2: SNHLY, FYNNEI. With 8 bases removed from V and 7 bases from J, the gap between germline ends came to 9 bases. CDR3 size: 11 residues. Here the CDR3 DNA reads TGTGCCAGCCTACAGCTAAATGAGCAGTTCTTC. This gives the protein CASLQLNEQFF.